The text below deals with one T cell receptor (beta chain). As yet, its antigen is unknown. Clones were read by immunoSEQ multiplex PCR, and TCRdb kept only the in-frame ones, dropping some. The table records about 74,000 clones, about 88% of them present only once. This sample was included in a study of T cells in localized non-small cell lung cancer. The CDR3 runs 15 residues. General study points: Analysis by sequencing included only one tumor region, so heterogeneity remains possible. Longer overall survival was seen with higher T cell density measured in blood. Uninvolved adjacent lung showed the highest T cell clonality, exceeding tumor. Adjacent lung was found to contain a median approximately 60 of the top 100 tumor clones.

The chain combines TRBV21-1 with TRBJ2-1; TRBD2, the D gene given by the table, was not confirmed from the DNA. TRBV21-1 is annotated as a pseudogene. The TCR comes from a female donor over 55 with stage I lung adenocarcinoma. This material consisted of peripheral blood, taken before any cancer treatment. CDR3 in amino acids: CASSSRDYSYNEQFF. The CDR3 nucleotides read TGTGCCAGCAGCAGCCGGGACTACTCCTACAATGAGCAGTTCTTC.